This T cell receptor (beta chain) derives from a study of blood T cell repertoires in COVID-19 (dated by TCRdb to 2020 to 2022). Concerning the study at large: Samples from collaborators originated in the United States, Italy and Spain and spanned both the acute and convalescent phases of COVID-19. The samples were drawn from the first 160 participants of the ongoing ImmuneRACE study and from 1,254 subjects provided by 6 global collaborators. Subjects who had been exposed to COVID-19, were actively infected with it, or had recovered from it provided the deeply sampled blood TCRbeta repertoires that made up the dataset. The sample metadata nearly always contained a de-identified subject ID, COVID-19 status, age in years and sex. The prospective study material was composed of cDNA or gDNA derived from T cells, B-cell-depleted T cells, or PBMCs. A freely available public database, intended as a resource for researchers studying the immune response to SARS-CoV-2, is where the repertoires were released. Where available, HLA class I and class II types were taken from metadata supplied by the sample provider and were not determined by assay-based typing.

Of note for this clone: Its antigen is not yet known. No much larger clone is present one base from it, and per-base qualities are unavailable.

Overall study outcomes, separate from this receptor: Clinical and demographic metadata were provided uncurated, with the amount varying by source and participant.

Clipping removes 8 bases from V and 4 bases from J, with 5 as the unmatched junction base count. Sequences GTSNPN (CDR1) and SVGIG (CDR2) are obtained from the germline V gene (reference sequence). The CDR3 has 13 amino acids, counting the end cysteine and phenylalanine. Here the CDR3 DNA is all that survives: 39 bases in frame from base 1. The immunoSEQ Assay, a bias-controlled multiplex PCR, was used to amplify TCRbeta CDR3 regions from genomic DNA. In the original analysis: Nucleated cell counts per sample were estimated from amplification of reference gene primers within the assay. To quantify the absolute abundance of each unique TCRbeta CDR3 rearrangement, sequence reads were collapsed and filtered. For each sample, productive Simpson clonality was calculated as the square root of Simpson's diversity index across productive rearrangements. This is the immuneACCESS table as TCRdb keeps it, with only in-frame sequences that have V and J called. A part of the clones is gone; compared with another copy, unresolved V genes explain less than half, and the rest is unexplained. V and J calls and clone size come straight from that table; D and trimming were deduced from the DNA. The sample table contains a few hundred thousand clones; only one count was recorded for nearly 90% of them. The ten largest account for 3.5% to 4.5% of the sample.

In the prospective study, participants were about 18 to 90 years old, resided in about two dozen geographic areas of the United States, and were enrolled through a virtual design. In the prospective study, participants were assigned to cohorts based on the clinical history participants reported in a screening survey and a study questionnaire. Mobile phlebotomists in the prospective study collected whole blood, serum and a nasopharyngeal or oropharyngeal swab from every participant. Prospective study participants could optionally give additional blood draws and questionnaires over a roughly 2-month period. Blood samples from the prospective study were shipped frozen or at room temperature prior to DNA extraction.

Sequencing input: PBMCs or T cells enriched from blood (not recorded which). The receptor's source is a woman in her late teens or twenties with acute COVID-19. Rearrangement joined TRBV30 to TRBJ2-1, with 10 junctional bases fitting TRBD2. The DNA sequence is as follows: TGTGCCAGCTGGACTAGCGGATACAATGAGCAGTTCTTC. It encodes CASWTSGYNEQFF.